Listed below are T cell receptor beta chains from one sample, sequenced in a study of blood T cell repertoires in COVID-19. This table comes from immunoSEQ multiplex PCR, and its TCRdb copy is limited to in-frame clones, with some not included. The data show approximately 490,000 clones, about 85% seen once. The source material was PBMCs or T cells enriched from blood (not recorded which). The receptors here all came from an older woman who had recovered from COVID-19. CDR3s include the opening cysteine and the closing phenylalanine or tryptophan. The D gene is left open where the match is weak. Rows may omit the clone size; those that give it use once, few, many or a size class.

clone_size d_call j_call v_call cdr3_nt cdr3_aa
NA TRBD1 TRBJ1-2 TRBV6-5 TGTGCCAGCAGGAGACAGGGGGCGAACTATGGCTACACCTTC CASRRQGANYGYTF
NA NA TRBJ1-5 TRBV24-1 TGTGCCACCAGTGGCTGGGGGGGGAGCAATCAGCCCCAGCATTTT CATSGWGGSNQPQHF
NA TRBD1 TRBJ2-1 TRBV27 TGTGCCAGCAGCCAGGACAGGGTTATTAATGAGCAGTTCTTC CASSQDRVINEQFF
NA NA TRBJ1-2 TRBV27 TGTGCCAGCAGTTTGAACAGCCAATATGGCTACACCTTC CASSLNSQYGYTF
NA TRBD2 TRBJ2-5 TRBV3-1/TRBV3-2 TGTGCCAGCAGCCGGACCGGGGGGGAGACCCAGTACTTC CASSRTGGETQYF
NA NA TRBJ1-5 TRBV2 TGTGCCAGCAGTCGGCAGGGCGAGCCCCAGCATTTT CASSRQGEPQHF
NA TRBD1 TRBJ2-2 TRBV6-5 TGTGCCAGCAGTTGGGGACAGGGGGACACCGGGGAGCTGTTTTTT CASSWGQGDTGELFF
NA NA TRBJ2-6 TRBV24-1 TGTGCCACCAGTGGGGCACACCCGAGCTCTGGGGCCAACGTCCTGACTTTC CATSGAHPSSGANVLTF
NA NA TRBJ2-7 TRBV6-5 TGTGCCAGCAGTTACTCTCGGGACACCCATGACGAGCAGTACTTC CASSYSRDTHDEQYF
NA TRBD2 TRBJ2-2 TRBV4-1 TGCGCCAGCAGCCACCGGGGACTAGCGGGGGCCAACACCGGGGAGCTGTTTTTT CASSHRGLAGANTGELFF
NA NA TRBJ1-5 TRBV24-1 TGTGCCACCATCCGCCACCCTGGCAGGGGTAGTTTTCAGCCCCAGCATTTT CATIRHPGRGSFQPQHF
NA TRBD2 TRBJ2-7 TRBV19 TGTGCCAGTAGTATTACGACCGGGGGGTCCTACGAGCAGTACTTC CASSITTGGSYEQYF
NA TRBD2 TRBJ2-1 TRBV7-2 TGTGCCAGCAGCTCGCTAGCGGGGGCCACCAATGAGCAGTTCTTC CASSSLAGATNEQFF
NA NA TRBJ2-2 TRBV7-2 TGTGCCAGCAGCCTACGACGGACAGAGGCGAACACCGGGGAGCTGTTTTTT CASSLRRTEANTGELFF
NA TRBD1 TRBJ2-5 TRBV15 TGTGCCACCAGCAGACAAGGGACAGAAAAGGACCAGTACTTC CATSRQGTEKDQYF
NA TRBD1 TRBJ1-1 TRBV5-5 TGTGCCAGCAGCTCCCAGGGGGACGGCGCTTTCTTT CASSSQGDGAFF
NA TRBD1 TRBJ1-1 TRBV10-3 TGTGCCATCCAAGGAACCGGGACAGGACTGAACACTGAAGCTTTCTTT CAIQGTGTGLNTEAFF
NA NA TRBJ1-2 TRBV5-1 TGCGCCAGCAGCTCTTCGACAGCCCTGGATGGCTACACCTTC CASSSSTALDGYTF
once TRBD1 TRBJ1-1 TRBV9 TGTGCCAGCAGCATAGGACAGGGGGCGGACACTGAAGCTTTCTTT CASSIGQGADTEAFF
NA NA TRBJ2-1 TRBV3-1/TRBV3-2 TGTGCCAGCAGCCAAACCACAGAGTATCCTTTGTTCTTC CASSQTTEYPLFF
NA NA TRBJ2-7 TRBV5-5 TGTGCCAGCAGCTTGAGAGGGAGGTCATCTGACTACGAGCAGTACTTC CASSLRGRSSDYEQYF
NA NA TRBJ2-2 TRBV2 TGTGCCAGCACTCTCCCGAAGGGGGGGGCCTCCACCGGGGAGCTGTTTTTT CASTLPKGGASTGELFF
NA NA TRBJ1-2 TRBV27 TGTGCCAGCAGTTTTAAGACAAACTATGGCTACACCTTC CASSFKTNYGYTF
NA NA TRBJ1-4 TRBV27 TGTGCCAGCAGTCCCGGGGAGGGGAGGGGTGAAAAACTGTTTTTT CASSPGEGRGEKLFF
few NA TRBJ1-2 TRBV6-5 TGTGCCAGCAGGGAGGACAGACGAAATGGCTACACCTTC CASREDRRNGYTF
NA NA TRBJ2-7 TRBV27 TGTGCCAGCAGTTTGGTCGGGTCTTCCCACGAGCAGTACTTC CASSLVGSSHEQYF
NA NA TRBJ1-2 TRBV2 TGTGCCAGCAGCCCCAACGGGGACTACTATGGCTACACCTTC CASSPNGDYYGYTF
NA TRBD2 TRBJ2-7 TRBV9 TGTGCCAGCAGCGGCAGCGGGGGGGCTTACGAGCAGTACTTC CASSGSGGAYEQYF
NA TRBD2 TRBJ2-3 TRBV9 TGTGCCAGCAGCGTGGGACTAGCGGGGCGGCAGGCTAGCACAGATACGCAGTATTTT CASSVGLAGRQASTDTQYF
NA NA TRBJ1-2 TRBV6-5 TGTGCCAGCAGTTCCTCCCCTGACAGAAGCTATGGCTACACCTTC CASSSSPDRSYGYTF
once NA TRBJ2-2 TRBV3-1/TRBV3-2 TGTGCCAGCAGCAGAGACGGGAGGAACACCGGGGAGCTGTTTTTT CASSRDGRNTGELFF
NA NA TRBJ1-4 TRBV27 TGTGCCAGCAGTTTACGGGGGACTAATGAAAAACTGTTTTTT CASSLRGTNEKLFF
NA NA TRBJ2-3 TRBV5-1 TGCGCCAGCAGCTTCCCGACAGATACGCAGTATTTT CASSFPTDTQYF
once TRBD1 TRBJ2-3 TRBV12-5 TGTGCTAGTGGTTCGGGACAGGCTCCCACAGATACGCAGTATTTT CASGSGQAPTDTQYF
NA TRBD2 TRBJ2-3 TRBV3-1/TRBV3-2 TGTGCCAGCAGCCGCGGAGAAGGACTAGCGGGGGGCACAGATACGCAGTATTTT CASSRGEGLAGGTDTQYF
once NA TRBJ2-2 TRBV24-1 TGTGCCACCCAAGGGCGGGCGAACAGCGGGGAGCTGTTTTTT CATQGRANSGELFF
NA NA TRBJ2-5 TRBV7-2 TGTGCCAGCAGCTTAGCGAGGCAGCAAGAGACCCAGTACTTC CASSLARQQETQYF
NA TRBD1 TRBJ2-5 TRBV7-8 TGTGCCAGCAGCTTATGGCAGGGGGAAGAGACCCAGTACTTC CASSLWQGEETQYF
NA TRBD2 TRBJ2-1 TRBV7-9 TGTGCCAGCAGCTTAGCCTATATAGCGGGGGGGCCAATCAATGAGCAGTTCTTC CASSLAYIAGGPINEQFF
once NA TRBJ1-4 TRBV5-1 TGCGCCAGCAGCCCCCAGGGGAGTGGTGAAAAACTGTTTTTT CASSPQGSGEKLFF
NA NA TRBJ2-2 TRBV2 TGTGCCAGCAGTGAGCGGACTATGCGGGGGCCCGTCCAAGGTGGCGGGGAGCTGTTTTTT CASSERTMRGPVQGGGELFF
NA NA TRBJ1-6 TRBV11-2 TGTGCCAGCAGAATCTTCGACAGTATTAATTCACCCCTCCACTTT CASRIFDSINSPLHF
NA NA TRBJ2-5 TRBV6-1 TGTGCCAGCAGTGAGAGCGACTCGAGGGAGGACTACCAAGAGACCCAGTACTTC CASSESDSREDYQETQYF
NA NA TRBJ2-1 TRBV14 TGTGCCAGCAGCCAACACAAAAGCTCCTACAATGAGCAGTTCTTC CASSQHKSSYNEQFF
NA TRBD1 TRBJ1-2 TRBV3-1/TRBV3-2 TGTGCCAGCAGCCAAGAGAGGGGGCCGAACTATGGCTACACCTTC CASSQERGPNYGYTF
once NA TRBJ1-5 TRBV28 TGTGCCAGCAGTTTCCGGAATCAGCCCCAGCATTTT CASSFRNQPQHF
NA TRBD1 TRBJ1-6 TRBV6-6 TGTGCCAGCAGTTACCCGGGACAGGGTATACCCCTCCACTTT CASSYPGQGIPLHF
NA TRBD1 TRBJ1-5 TRBV3-1/TRBV3-2 TGTGCCAGCAGCCAAGGGACAGGGGGCGATCAGCCCCAGCATTTT CASSQGTGGDQPQHF
NA NA TRBJ1-3 TRBV11-2 TGTGCCAGCAGCATCGCGGGAGGCTCTGGAAACACCATATATTTT CASSIAGGSGNTIYF
NA TRBD1 TRBJ1-6 TRBV5-1 TGCGCCAGCAGCTCCACGGACAGGACACCCCTCCACTTT CASSSTDRTPLHF
NA TRBD1 TRBJ2-5 TRBV19 TGTGCCAGTAGTCCCGTACAGGGGGCTGTGGAGACCCAGTACTTC CASSPVQGAVETQYF
few NA TRBJ1-3 TRBV5-1 TGCGCCAGCGCTTCGGACGGGGGAAGTTCTGGAAACACCATATATTTT CASASDGGSSGNTIYF
NA TRBD1 TRBJ2-7 TRBV27 TGTGCCAGCGGAGACAGGGGATGGTTCAGCGAGCAGTACTTC CASGDRGWFSEQYF
NA TRBD2 TRBJ2-5 TRBV11-2 TGTGCCAGCAGCCCCTTAGCGGGGGGCGAGGAGACCCAGTACTTC CASSPLAGGEETQYF
NA NA TRBJ1-6 TRBV3-1/TRBV3-2 TGTGCCAGCAGCCCCGGGGTCTATAATTCACCCCTCCACTTT CASSPGVYNSPLHF
NA NA TRBJ1-5 TRBV24-1 TGTGCCACCAGTGATTCAGAATATAGCAATCAGCCCCAGCATTTT CATSDSEYSNQPQHF
NA TRBD1 TRBJ1-2 TRBV19 TGTGCCAGTACCTGGACAGGGGGAGATGGCTACACCTTC CASTWTGGDGYTF